The next 14 T cell receptor beta chains were all read from a single sample in a study of blood T cell repertoires in COVID-19. The protocol was immunoSEQ multiplex PCR, while the TCRdb copy is restricted to in-frame clones and leaves out a portion. The data hold more than 85,000 clones, with around 80% observed a single time. Sequences were obtained from peripheral blood. The receptor source for this set is a man between 60 and 75 years old with active or convalescent COVID-19.

The sample holds a few counts of this clone. The chain links TRBV7-6 to TRBJ1-1; 8 bases fit TRBD1. Trimming at V came to 5 bases and at J to 5 bases, leaving 7 bases not matched to a gene. The CDR3 has 14 amino acids. The germline V gene encodes CDR1 SGHVS and CDR2 FNYEAQ. The CDR3 is CASSTGQGGTEAFF. DNA of the CDR3: TGTGCCAGCAGCACCGGACAGGGTGGTACTGAAGCTTTCTTT.

This clone was detected only a few times. The rearrangement uses TRBV29-1 and TRBJ1-2; D unclear. Germline CDR1 SQVTM, CDR2 ANQGSEA. The CDR3 loop spans 12 amino acids. The V end lost 6 bases, the J end lost 7 bases, and 15 bases lay between the germline ends. CDR3 region: CSVPRASLGYTF. CDR3 in DNA: TGCAGCGTCCCCCGTGCTAGCCTTGGCTACACCTTC. Using reference TRBV29-1 and TRBJ1-2 for the parts outside the CDR3, the full variable domain is SAVISQKPSRDICQRGTSLTIQCQVDSQVTMMFWYRQQPGQSLTLIATANQGSEATYESGFVIDKFPISRPNLTFSTLTVSNMSPEDSSIYLCSVPRASLGYTFGSGTRLTVV.

The chain links TRBV6-5 to TRBJ2-5; possible D gene TRBD2, 7 bases. CDR1 MNHEY and CDR2 SVGAGI come from the germline V gene. The CDR3 contains 13 residues. V was trimmed by 8 bases and J by 7 bases, leaving 17 bases between them. Here the CDR3 reads CASFNLGGGTQYF. DNA of the CDR3: TGTGCCAGCTTTAACCTAGGGGGGGGGACCCAGTACTTC.

This clone has just a few counts. This chain joins TRBV6-1 and TRBJ2-5, with 9 bases identical to TRBD1. Trimming removed 1 base from V and 9 bases from J; junction bases left unmatched: 6. Per germline, CDR1 MNHNS and CDR2 SASEGT. The CDR3 is 14 amino acids. For the CDR3, the DNA is TGTGCCAGCAGTGAAGACGACAGGGGGACGGCCCAGTACTTC. This sequence encodes CASSEDDRGTAQYF.

This CDR3 reads CAWSPGQVGGYTF. The CDR3 DNA reads TGTGCCTGGAGCCCCGGACAGGTCGGAGGCTACACCTTC. V gene TRBV30 combines with J gene TRBJ1-2, with 7 nucleotides matching TRBD1. In germline, CDR1 is GTSNPN, CDR2 SVGIG (reference sequence). The CDR3 sequence is 13 residues long. V dropped 3 bases and J dropped 8; count of bases not matched to a gene: 9. Combining the CDR3 with reference TRBV30 and TRBJ1-2 gives the whole variable domain SQTIHQWPATLVQPVGSPLSLECTVEGTSNPNLYWYRQAAGRGLQLLFYSVGIGQISSEVPQNLSASRPQDRQFILSSKKLLLSDSGFYLCAWSPGQVGGYTFGSGTRLTVV.

The table lists this clone with a count of one. The rearrangement uses TRBV2 and TRBJ1-2; 8 bases are a match to TRBD1. V lost 6 bases and J lost 8; bases outside the gene matches: 11. CDR3 length: 14 amino acids. CDR1 and CDR2 (germline): SNHLY, FYNNEI. Here the CDR3 DNA reads TGTGCCAGCAGACTAGGACAGGGAATGAGAGGCTACACCTTC. The encoded protein is CASRLGQGMRGYTF.

The chain carries TRBV10-3 and TRBJ1-1; perhaps TRBD1 as D (5 bases). The CDR3 has 13 amino acids. V lost 3 bases to trimming and J lost 3 bases, with 8 bases between them. Germline V gives CDR1 ENHRY, CDR2 SYGVKD. The CDR3 DNA follows: TGTGCCATCAGTGATTTAGGGGACACTGAAGCTTTCTTT. Protein product: CAISDLGDTEAFF.

This clone was recorded only once. The rearrangement joins TRBV7-3 to TRBJ2-2; D is possibly TRBD2 (6 bases). This CDR3 region has 12 residues. The germline V gene has CDR1 SGHTA and CDR2 FQGTGA. The germline V and J ends were trimmed by 4 bases and 6 bases, with 6 bases remaining between them. The DNA for the CDR3 is TGTGCCAGCAGCTCGGGGGCCGGGGAGCTGTTTTTT. Translation gives CASSSGAGELFF.

The chain carries TRBV7-2 and TRBJ2-5; the D is unclear. The length of the CDR3 is 15 residues. V lost 4 bases and J 5 bases, leaving 17 bases between the germline ends. From germline, CDR1 is SGHTA and CDR2 FQGNSA. CDR3 DNA: TGTGCCAGCAGCTCCAGTCCTTTTAGCACGGAGACCCAGTACTTC. It codes for CASSSSPFSTETQYF. Variable domain in full (rest from reference TRBV7-2 and TRBJ2-5): GAGVSQSPSNKVTEKGKDVELRCDPISGHTALYWYRQSLGQGLEFLIYFQGNSAPDKSGLPSDRFSAERTGGSVSTLTIQRTQQEDSAVYLCASSSSPFSTETQYFGPGTRLLVL.

There are a few counts of this clone. This sequence joins TRBV9 and TRBJ1-1; TRBD1 matches 9 bases. J was trimmed by 1 base and V by 0 bases; bases with no gene match: 4. CDR1 and CDR2 from the germline V gene are SGDLS and YYNGEE. The CDR3 runs 16 residues. The CDR3 nucleotides are TGTGCCAGCAGCGTAGGGACAGGGGTTGGGAACACTGAAGCTTTCTTT. Its translation is CASSVGTGVGNTEAFF. Full variable domain (missing parts from reference TRBV9 and TRBJ1-1): DSGVTQTPKHLITATGQRVTLRCSPRSGDLSVYWYQQSLDQGLQFLIQYYNGEERAKGNILERFSAQQFPDLHSELNLSSLELGDSALYFCASSVGTGVGNTEAFFGQGTRLTVV.

The chain carries TRBV7-2 and TRBJ1-3; D gene unclear. This CDR3 comprises 16 residues. The germline V and J ends were trimmed by 0 bases and 1 base, with 10 bases remaining between them. Germline V lookup: CDR1 SGHTA, CDR2 FQGNSA. DNA of the CDR3: TGTGCCAGCAGCTTAGCTATGGTGAGGTCTGGAAACACCATATATTTT. This encodes CASSLAMVRSGNTIYF.

The rearrangement uses TRBV7-9 and TRBJ1-4, with TRBD1 as a possible D gene (5 bases). Trimming left V 8 bases short and J 6 bases short, with 13 bases between. The CDR3 sequence is 13 residues long. Per the germline V gene, CDR1 is SEHNR and CDR2 is FQNEAQ (reference sequence). This CDR3 reads CASGQTRDEKLFF. The CDR3 region has the DNA TGTGCCAGCGGGCAGACCAGGGATGAAAAACTGTTTTTT.

This clone was recorded only once. The V call is TRBV6-5, the J call TRBJ1-6; TRBD1 matches at 10 bases. Trimming cost V 6 bases and J 10 bases; bases outside gene matches: 9. The CDR3 extends over 15 amino acids. In germline, CDR1 is MNHEY, CDR2 SVGAGI. CDR3: CASRYLDRGSSPLHF. The CDR3 DNA sequence: TGTGCCAGCAGATATTTGGACAGGGGGTCCTCACCCCTCCACTTT.

The chain is built from TRBV19 and TRBJ2-4; tentative D call: TRBD2 (6 bases). This CDR3 comprises 15 residues. With 4 bases removed from V and 2 bases from J, the gap between germline ends came to 12 bases. Germline loops: CDR1 LNHDA, CDR2 SQIVND (reference sequence). Written as DNA, the CDR3 is TGTGCCAGTAGTAGCCAGGGAGGTACCAAAAACATTCAGTACTTC. This gives the protein CASSSQGGTKNIQYF. Based on the CDR3 plus reference TRBV19 and TRBJ2-4, the full variable domain is DGGITQSPKYLFRKEGQNVTLSCEQNLNHDAMYWYRQDPGQGLRLIYYSQIVNDFQKGDIAEGYSVSREKKESFPLTVTSAQKNPTAFYLCASSSQGGTKNIQYFGAGTRLSVL.